A single sample gave rise to the 20 T cell receptor beta chains below, sequenced in a study of blood T cell repertoires in COVID-19. Here immunoSEQ multiplex PCR was the method, and the copy in TCRdb shows in-frame clones only, minus some. The data show 45,000 to 60,000 clones, approximately 86% seen once. The material sequenced was peripheral blood. Receptors were obtained from a man in his 60s with active or convalescent COVID-19.

The chain has TRBV5-1 and TRBJ2-3; 7 positions match TRBD2. The J segment lost 1 base and the V segment lost 4 bases, leaving 0 bases of the junction unmatched. The CDR3 has 13 residues. Germline CDR1 reads SGHRS; CDR2 reads YFSETQ. The DNA for the CDR3 is TGCGCCAGCAGCGCGGGGGGCACAGATACGCAGTATTTT. This encodes CASSAGGTDTQYF.

This chain joins TRBV28 and TRBJ2-1, with 11 bases aligning to TRBD1. The V gene end was trimmed by 4 bases and the J gene end by 7 bases; junction bases not matched to a gene: 12. Germline V gene sequence: CDR1 MDHEN, CDR2 SYDVKM. The CDR3 is 17 amino acids. CDR3 bases: TGTGCCAGCAGTTACGGGACAGGGGGATTCGTTGGTAATGAGCAGTTCTTC. Encoded protein: CASSYGTGGFVGNEQFF.

The V and J genes are TRBV18 and TRBJ1-1; 9 bases are a match to TRBD1. The CDR3 totals 13 residues. Germline values: CDR1 KGHSH, CDR2 LQKENI. Trimming at V came to 1 base and at J to 7 bases, leaving 1 base not matched to a gene. For the CDR3, the DNA is TGTGCCAGCTCACCACAGGACAGGGGTGAAGCTTTCTTT. Amino acids: CASSPQDRGEAFF.

This chain joins TRBV5-4 and TRBJ1-2; D might be TRBD1 (6 bases). Trimming took off 4 bases at V and 7 bases at J, with 11 bases between the two ends. Germline loops: CDR1 SGHNT, CDR2 YYREEE (reference sequence). The CDR3 totals 12 residues. As DNA, the CDR3 is TGTGCCAGCAGCCAGGACAGTGCTGGCTACACCTTC. Its protein product is CASSQDSAGYTF.

The gene calls are TRBV7-2 and TRBJ1-2; 10 bases are a match to TRBD1. Germline CDR1 reads SGHTA; CDR2 reads FQGNSA. V was clipped by 5 bases and J by 4 bases; unmatched bases: 4. CDR3 length: 14 amino acids. CDR3 sequence reads: CASSQRDRGYGYTF. The CDR3 DNA reads TGTGCCAGCAGCCAAAGGGACAGGGGCTATGGCTACACCTTC. Combining the CDR3 with reference TRBV7-2 and TRBJ1-2 gives the whole variable domain GAGVSQSPSNKVTEKGKDVELRCDPISGHTALYWYRQSLGQGLEFLIYFQGNSAPDKSGLPSDRFSAERTGGSVSTLTIQRTQQEDSAVYLCASSQRDRGYGYTFGSGTRLTVV.

This clone occurred a few times. The CDR3 region is CASSLSAGGLSPLHF. CDR3 bases: TGTGCCAGCAGCTTAAGCGCAGGGGGTCTGTCACCCCTCCACTTT. This chain connects TRBV7-3 to TRBJ1-6; 7 nucleotides agree with TRBD1. Germline trimming cut 1 base from V and 10 bases from J; bases unmatched to any gene: 7. This CDR3 spans 15 amino acids. Germline loops: CDR1 SGHTA, CDR2 FQGTGA.

In DNA form, the CDR3 reads TGTGCCAGCAGACAGCCCGGGGACCCGGGAGGTGGCTACACCTTC. Translation gives CASRQPGDPGGGYTF. This chain joins TRBV7-9 and TRBJ1-2; D might be TRBD1 (5 bases). Germline CDR1 reads SEHNR; CDR2 reads FQNEAQ (reference sequence). This CDR3 has 15 amino acids. Trimming pared 6 bases from V and 7 bases from J, leaving 21 bases between.

The chain is built from TRBV3-1 (or the pseudogene TRBV3-2) and TRBJ1-1; tentatively, D is TRBD1 (5 bases). There are 15 residues in the CDR3. Germline loops: CDR1 LGHDT, CDR2 YNNKEL (reference sequence). V lost 1 base and J lost 2, with 11 bases in between. Here the CDR3 reads CASSQGGGINTEAFF. The CDR3 coding sequence is TGTGCCAGCAGCCAAGGGGGGGGAATTAACACTGAAGCTTTCTTT.

The chain uses TRBV5-1 and TRBJ2-5, with TRBD2 identical over 9 bases. Germline-derived CDR1 and CDR2 are SGHRS and YFSETQ. The CDR3 loop spans 15 amino acids. The V segment lost 1 base and the J segment 2 bases; nucleotides outside the gene matches: 3. This chain's CDR3 is CASSLSGGTQETQYF. DNA of the CDR3: TGCGCCAGCAGCTTGAGCGGGGGGACTCAAGAGACCCAGTACTTC.

DNA for the CDR3: TGTGCCAGCAGCCCGACTAGCGGCACAGATACGCAGTATTTT. Protein: CASSPTSGTDTQYF. The V call is TRBV6-2 or TRBV6-3, the J call TRBJ2-3; 8 positions agree with TRBD2. The CDR3 covers 14 residues. Germline-derived CDR1 and CDR2 are MNHEY and SVGEGT. V lost 6 bases to trimming and J lost 1 base; unmatched junction nucleotides: 3.

The CDR3 reads CASSLNRGGGHVDNSPLHF. CDR3 coding DNA: TGTGCCAGCAGCTTAAACAGGGGGGGAGGACATGTCGATAATTCACCCCTCCACTTT. The chain joins TRBV7-2 to TRBJ1-6; 8 bases agree with TRBD1. V was pared by 2 bases and J by 5 bases, with 14 bases of the junction left unmatched. Looked up from germline, CDR1 is SGHTA and CDR2 is FQGNSA. The CDR3 extends over 19 amino acids.

V is TRBV30 and J is TRBJ2-7; 11 bases agree with TRBD1. Germline V gene lookup returns CDR1 GTSNPN and CDR2 SVGIG (reference sequence). Trimming took 2 bases from V and 5 from J; bases not matched to a gene: 5. The CDR3 loop spans 14 amino acids. The CDR3, as DNA: TGTGCCTGGAGTAGGACAGGGGGCCAAGACGAGCAGTACTTC. This encodes CAWSRTGGQDEQYF.

The genes are TRBV24-1 and TRBJ1-2, with D hard to call. Trimming stripped 7 bases from V and 3 bases from J, with 11 bases between. The CDR3 has 13 amino acids. CDR1 and CDR2 from the germline V gene are KGHDR and SFDVKD. The CDR3 coding sequence is TGTGCCACCAGCGTCGGTCTCGACTATGGCTACACCTTC. Its protein product is CATSVGLDYGYTF.

This clone was recorded a few times. The V and J genes are TRBV4-2 and TRBJ2-2; weak D call: TRBD2 (7 bases). The germline gives CDR1 LGHNA, CDR2 YNFKEQ. The CDR3 has 17 residues. V lost 3 bases and J lost 1, with 15 bases in between. The CDR3 region is CASSQMGGARNTGELFF. CDR3 nucleotides: TGTGCCAGCAGCCAGATGGGGGGGGCCCGGAACACCGGGGAGCTGTTTTTT.

The gene calls are TRBV6-4 and TRBJ1-2; D unclear. V lost 3 bases to trimming and J lost 0 bases, with 5 bases between them. The V gene's germline CDR1 is MRHNA and CDR2 SNTAGT. The CDR3 has 13 amino acids. The CDR3 region has the DNA TGTGCCAGCAGTGAAACAGCTAACTATGGCTACACCTTC. This codes for CASSETANYGYTF.

V usage is TRBV9 and J usage is TRBJ1-4, with 7 positions matching TRBD1. Looked up from germline, CDR1 is SGDLS and CDR2 is YYNGEE. The ends lost 3 bases at V and 3 bases at J; junction bases unmatched: 5. The length of the CDR3 is 15 residues. The DNA of the CDR3 is TGTGCCAGCAGCGGTCCGACAGGGTCTAATGAAAAACTGTTTTTT. Its protein product is CASSGPTGSNEKLFF.

This chain joins TRBV7-9 and TRBJ2-3, with D possibly being TRBD2 (6 bases). Per the germline V gene, CDR1 is SEHNR and CDR2 is FQNEAQ (reference sequence). V dropped 5 bases and J dropped 0 bases, with 12 bases sitting between them. This CDR3 contains 15 residues. The chain's CDR3 is CASSPGLSSTDTQYF. CDR3 nucleotides: TGTGCCAGCAGCCCGGGACTTTCAAGCACAGATACGCAGTATTTT.

The chain joins TRBV9 to TRBJ1-1; D remains unclear. CDR3 length: 13 residues. Germline V CDR1 and CDR2: SGDLS, YYNGEE. Trimming removed 4 bases at V and 6 bases at J, with 13 bases between. CDR3 loop: CASSPTGRAEAFF. The CDR3 DNA reads as TGTGCCAGCAGCCCTACCGGCCGGGCTGAAGCTTTCTTT.

CDR3 sequence reads: CASRGSSGEQFF. The DNA of the CDR3 is TGTGCCAGCAGGGGATCGTCGGGGGAGCAGTTCTTC. V gene TRBV2 combines with J gene TRBJ2-1; perhaps TRBD2 as D (5 bases). The CDR3 sequence is 12 residues long. Germline loops: CDR1 SNHLY, CDR2 FYNNEI. V gave up 6 bases and J gave up 10 bases, with 13 bases separating them.

The chain recombines TRBV6-6 with TRBJ2-7; D not certain. Trimming cost V 5 bases and J 3 bases, with 11 bases left between them. This CDR3 spans 13 amino acids. Germline V gene lookup returns CDR1 MNHNY and CDR2 SVGAGI (reference sequence). Here the CDR3 DNA reads TGTGCCAGCAGTGTCGGTAACCGCTACGAGCAGTACTTC. It translates to CASSVGNRYEQYF.